This TCR beta chain was identified during a study of blood T cell repertoires in COVID-19. Study-level background: The origin of the acute and convalescent COVID-19 samples was the United States, Italy and Spain. The analysed material was cDNA or gDNA that came from T cells, B-cell-depleted T cells, or PBMCs.

Study processing details: Nucleated cell number was recorded as an estimate derived from reference gene primer amplification. Clones were sequenced by immunoSEQ multiplex PCR, and TCRdb holds only the in-frame ones, with some missing. The DNA gave D and trimming, while V, J and clone size come from that table. The data contain some 250,000 clones, roughly 90% of them singletons. Losses at the gene ends were 8 bases for V and 3 bases for J; bases not matched to a gene: 1. CDR3 length equals 14 residues. Germline values: CDR1 SGHRS, CDR2 YFSETQ. The receptor comes from a woman under 40 with acute or convalescent COVID-19. The genes are TRBV5-1 and TRBJ2-3, with 15 nucleotides matching TRBD2. The sequenced sample consisted of peripheral blood. The DNA of the CDR3 is TGCGCCAGTGGACTAGCGGGAGGGACAGATACGCAGTATTTT. This encodes CASGLAGGTDTQYF. The whole variable domain, remainder taken from reference TRBV5-1 and TRBJ2-3, is KAGVTQTPRYLIKTRGQQVTLSCSPISGHRSVSWYQQTPGQGLQFLFEYFSETQRNKGNFPGRFSGRQFSNSRSEMNVSTLELGDSALYLCASGLAGGTDTQYFGPGTRLTVL.